This TCR beta chain was identified in a study of early T cells in non-severe SARS-CoV-2 infection. Study-level information: Unsorted whole-blood RNA was sequenced in bulk, leaving chains unpaired.

Overall study findings and caveats: Using VDJdb, the matching emphasized anti-spike CD8 responses while missing private and CD4 specificities.

The CDR3 totals 11 residues. Looked up from germline, CDR1 is KGHSH and CDR2 is LQKENI. Trimming stripped 3 bases from V and 8 bases from J, with 7 bases between. At least ten counts were recorded for this clonotype. Its target is unknown. The protocol attached unique molecular identifiers to individual cDNA molecules. TCRdb independently ran MiXCR on the 5' RACE reads; one entry per CDR3 protein. Here the sample spans 95,000 to 150,000 distinct CDR3 sequences, 15% being singletons. The sequenced material came from whole blood. The J gene is TRBJ1-2, the V gene TRBV18; D call uncertain. The sequence derives from an adult who was a healthcare worker with PCR-confirmed SARS-CoV-2 infection or an uninfected control (not recorded which). CDR3 residues: CASSPGEGYTF. The CDR3 region has the DNA TGTGCCAGCTCACCCGGAGAGGGCTACACCTTC.